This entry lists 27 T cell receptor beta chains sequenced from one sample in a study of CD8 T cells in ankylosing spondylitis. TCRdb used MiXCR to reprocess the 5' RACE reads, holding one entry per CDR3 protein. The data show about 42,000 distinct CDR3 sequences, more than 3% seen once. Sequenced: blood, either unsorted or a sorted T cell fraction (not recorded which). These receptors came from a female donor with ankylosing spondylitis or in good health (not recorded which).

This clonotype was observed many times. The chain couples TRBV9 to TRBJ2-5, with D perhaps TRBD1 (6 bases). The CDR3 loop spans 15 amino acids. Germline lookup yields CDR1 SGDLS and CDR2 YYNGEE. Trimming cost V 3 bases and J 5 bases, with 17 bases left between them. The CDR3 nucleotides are TGTGCCAGCAGCGCTCACCGGGACAACTGGGAGACCCAGTACTTC. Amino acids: CASSAHRDNWETQYF.

CDR3 protein: CASSAADRNQPQHF. In DNA, the CDR3 is TGTGCCAGCAGCGCGGCCGACAGGAATCAGCCCCAGCATTTT. The V call is TRBV9, the J call TRBJ1-5, with D perhaps TRBD1 (6 bases). The CDR3 loop spans 14 amino acids. Germline assignment: CDR1 SGDLS and CDR2 YYNGEE. The V end was cut by 3 bases, the J end by 4 bases, with 11 bases between.

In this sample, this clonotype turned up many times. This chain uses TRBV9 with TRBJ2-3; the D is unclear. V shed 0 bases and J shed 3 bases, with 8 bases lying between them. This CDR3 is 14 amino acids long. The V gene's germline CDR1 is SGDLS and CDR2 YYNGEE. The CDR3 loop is CASSVGPGTDTQYF. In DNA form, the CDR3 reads TGTGCCAGCAGCGTAGGTCCGGGTACAGATACGCAGTATTTT.

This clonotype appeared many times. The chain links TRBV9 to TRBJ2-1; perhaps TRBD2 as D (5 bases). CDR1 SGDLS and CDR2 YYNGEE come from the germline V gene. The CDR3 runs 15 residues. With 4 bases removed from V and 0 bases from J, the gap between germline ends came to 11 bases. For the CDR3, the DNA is TGTGCCAGCAGCACGAGGGATCTCTCCTACAATGAGCAGTTCTTC. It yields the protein CASSTRDLSYNEQFF.

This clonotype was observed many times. DNA for the CDR3: TGTGCCAGCAGCAGGACTAGCGGAGCCTACAATGAGCAGTTCTTC. It specifies CASSRTSGAYNEQFF. The genes are TRBV9 and TRBJ2-1; 10 bases are shared with TRBD2. This CDR3 contains 15 residues. After removal of 4 bases from V and 2 bases from J, the junction contained 3 bases not matched to a gene. CDR1 and CDR2 (germline): SGDLS, YYNGEE.

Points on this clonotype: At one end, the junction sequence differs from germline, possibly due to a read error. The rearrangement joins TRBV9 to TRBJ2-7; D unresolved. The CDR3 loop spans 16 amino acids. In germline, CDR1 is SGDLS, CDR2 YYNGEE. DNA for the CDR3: TGTGCTAGCAGCGCAGAGGAGATCCTCAGCTGCTATGAGCAGTCCTTC. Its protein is CASSAEEILSCYEQSF.

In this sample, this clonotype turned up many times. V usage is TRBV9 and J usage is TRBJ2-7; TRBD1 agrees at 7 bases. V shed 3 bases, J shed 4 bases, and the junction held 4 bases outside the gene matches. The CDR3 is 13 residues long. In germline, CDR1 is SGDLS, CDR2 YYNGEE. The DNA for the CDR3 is TGTGCCAGCAGCGCCCTACAGGGGTACGAGCAGTACTTC. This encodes CASSALQGYEQYF.

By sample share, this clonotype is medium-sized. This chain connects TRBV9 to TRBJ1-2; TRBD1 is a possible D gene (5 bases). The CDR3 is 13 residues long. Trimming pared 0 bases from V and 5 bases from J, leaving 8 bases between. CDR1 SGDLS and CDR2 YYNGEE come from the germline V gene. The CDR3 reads CASSVAEGYGYTF. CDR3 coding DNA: TGTGCCAGCAGCGTAGCTGAGGGGTATGGCTACACCTTC.

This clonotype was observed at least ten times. CDR3 amino acids: CASSFSAGQETQYF. For the CDR3, the DNA is TGTGCCAGCAGCTTCTCAGCGGGGCAAGAGACCCAGTACTTC. The chain uses TRBV9 and TRBJ2-5, with 7 positions matching TRBD2. The junction had 5 bases not matched to a gene; V was cut back by 4 bases and J by 2 bases. CDR3 length: 14 amino acids. Looked up from germline, CDR1 is SGDLS and CDR2 is YYNGEE.

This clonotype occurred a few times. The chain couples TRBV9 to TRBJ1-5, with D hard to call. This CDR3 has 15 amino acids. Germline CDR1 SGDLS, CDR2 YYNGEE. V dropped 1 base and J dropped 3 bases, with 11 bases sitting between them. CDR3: CASSVSYDPNQPQHF. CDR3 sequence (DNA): TGTGCCAGCAGCGTATCATATGACCCCAATCAGCCCCAGCATTTT. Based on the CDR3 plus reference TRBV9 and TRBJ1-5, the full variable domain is DSGVTQTPKHLITATGQRVTLRCSPRSGDLSVYWYQQSLDQGLQFLIQYYNGEERAKGNILERFSAQQFPDLHSELNLSSLELGDSALYFCASSVSYDPNQPQHFGDGTRLSIL.

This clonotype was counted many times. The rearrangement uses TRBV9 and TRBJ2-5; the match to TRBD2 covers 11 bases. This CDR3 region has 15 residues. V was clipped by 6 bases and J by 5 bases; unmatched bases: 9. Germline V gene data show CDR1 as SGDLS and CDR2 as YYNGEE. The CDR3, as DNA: TGTGCCAGCACCATTAGCGGGGGGGCGGTTGAGACCCAGTACTTC. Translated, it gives CASTISGGAVETQYF.

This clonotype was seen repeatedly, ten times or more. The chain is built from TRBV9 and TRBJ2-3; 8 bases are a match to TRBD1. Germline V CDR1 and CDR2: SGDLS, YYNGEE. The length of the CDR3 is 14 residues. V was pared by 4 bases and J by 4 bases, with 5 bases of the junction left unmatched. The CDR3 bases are TGTGCCAGCAGCTTTGGGACAGGTTCAGATACGCAGTATTTT. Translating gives CASSFGTGSDTQYF. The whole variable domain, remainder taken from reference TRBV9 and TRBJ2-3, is DSGVTQTPKHLITATGQRVTLRCSPRSGDLSVYWYQQSLDQGLQFLIQYYNGEERAKGNILERFSAQQFPDLHSELNLSSLELGDSALYFCASSFGTGSDTQYFGPGTRLTVL.

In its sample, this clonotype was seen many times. The CDR3 DNA is TGTGCCAGCAGCGCACGACTAGCGGGGAGCACAGATACGCAGTATTTT. Amino acid sequence: CASSARLAGSTDTQYF. The chain joins TRBV9 to TRBJ2-3; TRBD2 aligns across 11 bases. CDR3 length: 16 amino acids. Germline loops: CDR1 SGDLS, CDR2 YYNGEE. V shed 3 bases and J 0 bases; nucleotides not matched to a gene: 3.

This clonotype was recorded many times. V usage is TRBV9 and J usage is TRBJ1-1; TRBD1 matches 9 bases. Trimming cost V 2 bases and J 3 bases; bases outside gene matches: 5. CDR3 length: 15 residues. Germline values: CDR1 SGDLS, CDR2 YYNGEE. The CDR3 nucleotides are TGTGCCAGCAGCGTCACAGGGGGCCCTTACACTGAAGCTTTCTTT. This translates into CASSVTGGPYTEAFF.

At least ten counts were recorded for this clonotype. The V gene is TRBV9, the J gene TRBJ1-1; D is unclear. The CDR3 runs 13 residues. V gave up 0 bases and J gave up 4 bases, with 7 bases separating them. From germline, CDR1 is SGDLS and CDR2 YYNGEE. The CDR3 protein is CASSVAPGTEAFF. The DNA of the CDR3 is TGTGCCAGCAGCGTAGCTCCCGGCACTGAAGCTTTCTTT.

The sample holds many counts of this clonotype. The CDR3 region has the DNA TGTGCCAGCAGCCTTCGACTAGCGGGGGGCCCAAATGAGCAGTTCTTC. As protein: CASSLRLAGGPNEQFF. The chain carries TRBV9 and TRBJ2-1; 13 bases are a match to TRBD2. V lost 4 bases to trimming and J lost 7 bases; unmatched junction nucleotides: 8. Germline-derived CDR1 and CDR2 are SGDLS and YYNGEE. CDR3 size: 16 residues.

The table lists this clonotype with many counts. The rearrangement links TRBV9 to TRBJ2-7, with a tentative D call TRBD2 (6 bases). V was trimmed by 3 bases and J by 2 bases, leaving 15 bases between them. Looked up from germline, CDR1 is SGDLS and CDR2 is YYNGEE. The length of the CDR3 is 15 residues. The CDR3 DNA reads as TGTGCCAGCAGCGCAAACCCTGGCGGGGCCTACGAGCAGTACTTC. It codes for CASSANPGGAYEQYF.

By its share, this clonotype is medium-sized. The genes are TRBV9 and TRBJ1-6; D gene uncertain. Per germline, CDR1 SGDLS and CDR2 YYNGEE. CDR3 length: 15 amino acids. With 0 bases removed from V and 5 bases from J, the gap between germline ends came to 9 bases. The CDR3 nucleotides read TGTGCCAGCAGCGTAGGCATTCTGGATAATTCACCCCTCCACTTT. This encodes CASSVGILDNSPLHF.

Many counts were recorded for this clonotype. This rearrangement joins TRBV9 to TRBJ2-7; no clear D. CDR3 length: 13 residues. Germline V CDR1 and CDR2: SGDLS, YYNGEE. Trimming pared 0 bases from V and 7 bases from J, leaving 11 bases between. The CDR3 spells CASSVAEGREQYF. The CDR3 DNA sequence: TGTGCCAGCAGCGTAGCTGAAGGCCGGGAGCAGTACTTC.

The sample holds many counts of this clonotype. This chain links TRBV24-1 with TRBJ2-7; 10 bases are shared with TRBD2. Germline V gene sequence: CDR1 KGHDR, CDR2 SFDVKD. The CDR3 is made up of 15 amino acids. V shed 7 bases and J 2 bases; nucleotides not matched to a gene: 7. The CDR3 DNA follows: TGTGCCACCAGGCAAACTAGCGGGGTAACCTACGAGCAGTACTTC. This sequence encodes CATRQTSGVTYEQYF.

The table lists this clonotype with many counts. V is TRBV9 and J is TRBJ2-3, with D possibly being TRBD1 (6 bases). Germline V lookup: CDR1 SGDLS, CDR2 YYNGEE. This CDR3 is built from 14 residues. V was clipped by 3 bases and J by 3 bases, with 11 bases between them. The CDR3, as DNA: TGTGCCAGCAGCGAGGGGGACGTGACAGATACGCAGTATTTT. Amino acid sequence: CASSEGDVTDTQYF.

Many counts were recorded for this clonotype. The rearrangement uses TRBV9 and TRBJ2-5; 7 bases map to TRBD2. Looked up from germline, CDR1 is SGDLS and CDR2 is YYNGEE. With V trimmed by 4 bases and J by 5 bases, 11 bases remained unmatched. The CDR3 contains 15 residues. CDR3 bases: TGTGCCAGCAGCCCAGCGGGGCAGGGCGGGGAGACCCAGTACTTC. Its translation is CASSPAGQGGETQYF.

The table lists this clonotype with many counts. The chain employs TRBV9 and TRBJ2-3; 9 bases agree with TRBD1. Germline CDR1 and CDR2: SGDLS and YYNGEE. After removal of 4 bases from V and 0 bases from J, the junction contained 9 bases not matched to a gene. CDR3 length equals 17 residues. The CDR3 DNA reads TGTGCCAGCAGCCTTTGGACAGGGGCGCAGAGCACAGATACGCAGTATTTT. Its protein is CASSLWTGAQSTDTQYF.

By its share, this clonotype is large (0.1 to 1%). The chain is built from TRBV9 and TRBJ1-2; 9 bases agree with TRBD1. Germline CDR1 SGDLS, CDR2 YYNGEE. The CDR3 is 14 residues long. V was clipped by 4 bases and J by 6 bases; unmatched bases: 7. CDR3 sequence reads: CASSPLGTGHGYTF. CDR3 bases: TGTGCCAGCAGCCCACTAGGGACAGGGCATGGCTACACCTTC. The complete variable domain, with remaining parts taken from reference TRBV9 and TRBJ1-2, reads DSGVTQTPKHLITATGQRVTLRCSPRSGDLSVYWYQQSLDQGLQFLIQYYNGEERAKGNILERFSAQQFPDLHSELNLSSLELGDSALYFCASSPLGTGHGYTFGSGTRLTVV.

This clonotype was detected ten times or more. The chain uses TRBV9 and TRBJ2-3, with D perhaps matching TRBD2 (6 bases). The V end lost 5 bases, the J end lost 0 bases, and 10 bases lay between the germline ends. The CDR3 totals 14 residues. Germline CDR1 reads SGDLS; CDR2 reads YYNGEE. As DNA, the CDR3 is TGTGCCAGCAGTTCGGGGGAGAGCACAGATACGCAGTATTTT. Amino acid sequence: CASSSGESTDTQYF.

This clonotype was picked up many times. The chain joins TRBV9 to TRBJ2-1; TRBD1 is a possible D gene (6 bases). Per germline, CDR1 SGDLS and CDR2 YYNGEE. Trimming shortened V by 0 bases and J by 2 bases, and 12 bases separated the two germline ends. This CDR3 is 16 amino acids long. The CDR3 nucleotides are TGTGCCAGCAGCGTAGAGTTGGGGGCTACCTACAATGAGCAGTTCTTC. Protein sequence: CASSVELGATYNEQFF.

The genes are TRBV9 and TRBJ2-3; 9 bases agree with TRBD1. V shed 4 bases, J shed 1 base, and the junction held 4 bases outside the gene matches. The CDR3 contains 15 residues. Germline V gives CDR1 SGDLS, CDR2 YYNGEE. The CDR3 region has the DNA TGTGCCAGCAGCTCCGACAGGGGGGGCACAGATACGCAGTATTTT. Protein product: CASSSDRGGTDTQYF.